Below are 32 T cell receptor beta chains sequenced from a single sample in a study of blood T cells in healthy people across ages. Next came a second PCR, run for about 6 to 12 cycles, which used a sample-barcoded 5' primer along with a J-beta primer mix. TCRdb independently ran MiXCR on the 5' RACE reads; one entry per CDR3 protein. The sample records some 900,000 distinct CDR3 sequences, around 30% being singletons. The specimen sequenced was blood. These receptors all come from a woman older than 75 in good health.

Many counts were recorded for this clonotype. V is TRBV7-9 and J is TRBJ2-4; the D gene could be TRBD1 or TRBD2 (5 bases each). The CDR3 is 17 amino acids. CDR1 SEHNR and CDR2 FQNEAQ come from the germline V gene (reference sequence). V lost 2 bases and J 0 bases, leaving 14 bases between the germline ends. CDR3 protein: CASSLLGDPEAKNIQYF. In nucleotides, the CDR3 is TGTGCCAGCAGCTTATTGGGGGACCCCGAAGCCAAAAACATTCAGTACTTC.

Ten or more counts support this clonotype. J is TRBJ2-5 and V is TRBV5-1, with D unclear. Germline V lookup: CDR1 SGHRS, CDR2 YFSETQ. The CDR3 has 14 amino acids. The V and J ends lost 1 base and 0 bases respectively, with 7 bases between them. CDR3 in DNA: TGCGCCAGCAGCTTGTCGGTACACCAAGAGACCCAGTACTTC. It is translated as CASSLSVHQETQYF.

The CDR3 region has the DNA TGTGCCAGCCATCCTCTTGGGGGCCAGAACACTGAAGCTTTCTTT. It specifies CASHPLGGQNTEAFF. The chain combines TRBV27 with TRBJ1-1; D is perhaps TRBD1 (6 bases). The V and J ends lost 8 bases and 1 base respectively, with 17 bases between them. CDR1 and CDR2 from the germline V gene are MNHEY and SMNVEV (reference sequence). The CDR3 contains 15 residues.

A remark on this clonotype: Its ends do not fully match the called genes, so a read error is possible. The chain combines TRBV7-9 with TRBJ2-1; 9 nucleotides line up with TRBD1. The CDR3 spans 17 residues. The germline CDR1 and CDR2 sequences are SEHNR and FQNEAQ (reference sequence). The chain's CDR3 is CANSLGGPGQGYNEQFF. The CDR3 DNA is TGTGCCAACAGCTTAGGAGGGCCGGGACAGGGCTACAATGAGCAGTTCTTC.

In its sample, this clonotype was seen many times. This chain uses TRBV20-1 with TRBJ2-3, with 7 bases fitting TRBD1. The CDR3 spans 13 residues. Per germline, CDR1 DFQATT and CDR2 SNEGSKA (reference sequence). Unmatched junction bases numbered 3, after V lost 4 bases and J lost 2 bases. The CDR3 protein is CSATGTDTDTQYF. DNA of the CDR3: TGCAGTGCTACCGGGACAGACACAGATACGCAGTATTTT.

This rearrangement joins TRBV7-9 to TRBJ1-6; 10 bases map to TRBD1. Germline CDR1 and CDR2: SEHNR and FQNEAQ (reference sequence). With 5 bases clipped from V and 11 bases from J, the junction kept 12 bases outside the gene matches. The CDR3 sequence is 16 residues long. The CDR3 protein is CASSAPGQGVGAPLHF. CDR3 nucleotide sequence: TGTGCCAGCAGCGCACCCGGACAGGGGGTTGGGGCACCCCTCCACTTT.

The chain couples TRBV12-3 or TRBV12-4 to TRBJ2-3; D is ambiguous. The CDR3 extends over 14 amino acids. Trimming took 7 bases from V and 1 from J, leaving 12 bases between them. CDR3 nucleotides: TGTGCCAGCAACGACCGGGCCCGCACAGATACGCAGTATTTT. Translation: CASNDRARTDTQYF.

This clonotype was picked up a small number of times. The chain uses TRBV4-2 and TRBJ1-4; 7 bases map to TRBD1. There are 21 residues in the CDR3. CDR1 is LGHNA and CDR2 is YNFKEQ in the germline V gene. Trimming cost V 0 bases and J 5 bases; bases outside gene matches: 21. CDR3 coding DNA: TGTGCCAGCAGCCAAGATAAGGGTACAGGGGTTTGGGAGGGACCAAATGAAAAACTGTTTTTT. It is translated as CASSQDKGTGVWEGPNEKLFF.

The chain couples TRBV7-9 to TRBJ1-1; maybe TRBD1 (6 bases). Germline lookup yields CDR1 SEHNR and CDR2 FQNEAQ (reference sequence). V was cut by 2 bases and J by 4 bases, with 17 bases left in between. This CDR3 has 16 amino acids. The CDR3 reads CASSLRQSGEGTEAFF. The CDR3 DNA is TGTGCCAGCAGCTTACGACAGTCAGGGGAAGGCACTGAAGCTTTCTTT. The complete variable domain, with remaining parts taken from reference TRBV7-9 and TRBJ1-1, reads DTGVSQNPRHKITKRGQNVTFRCDPISEHNRLYWYRQTLGQGPEFLTYFQNEAQLEKSRLLSDRFSAERPKGSFSTLEIQRTEQGDSAMYLCASSLRQSGEGTEAFFGQGTRLTVV.

The CDR3 reads CASSLAPLVLGQETQYF. CDR3 coding DNA: TGTGCCAGCAGCCTCGCCCCACTAGTCTTGGGCCAAGAGACCCAGTACTTC. J is TRBJ2-5 and V is TRBV7-6, with D perhaps matching TRBD2 (5 bases). The germline CDR1 and CDR2 sequences are SGHVS and FNYEAQ. V lost 5 bases and J lost 1, with 20 bases in between. The CDR3 runs to 17 residues.

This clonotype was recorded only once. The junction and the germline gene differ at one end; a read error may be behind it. CDR3 bases: TGTGCCAGCAGCTTAGGTCAAGCGGGAGGGGCGACCCGGTACTTC. Protein: CASSLGQAGGATRYF. The genes are TRBV7-2 and TRBJ2-5; TRBD2 aligns across 10 bases. The CDR3 totals 15 residues. Germline CDR1 reads SGHTA; CDR2 reads FQGNSA.

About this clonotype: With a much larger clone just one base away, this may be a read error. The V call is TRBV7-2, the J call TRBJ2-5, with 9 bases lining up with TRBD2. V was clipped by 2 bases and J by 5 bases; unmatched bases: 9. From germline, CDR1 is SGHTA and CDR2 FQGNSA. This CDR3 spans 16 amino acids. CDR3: CASSLPSGEAGETQYF. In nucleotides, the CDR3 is TGTGCCAGCAGCTTACCTAGCGGGGAGGCCGGGGAGACCCAGTACTTC. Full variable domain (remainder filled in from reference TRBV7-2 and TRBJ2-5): GAGVSQSPSNKVTEKGKDVELRCDPISGHTALYWYRQSLGQGLEFLIYFQGNSAPDKSGLPSDRFSAERTGGSVSTLTIQRTQQEDSAVYLCASSLPSGEAGETQYFGPGTRLLVL.

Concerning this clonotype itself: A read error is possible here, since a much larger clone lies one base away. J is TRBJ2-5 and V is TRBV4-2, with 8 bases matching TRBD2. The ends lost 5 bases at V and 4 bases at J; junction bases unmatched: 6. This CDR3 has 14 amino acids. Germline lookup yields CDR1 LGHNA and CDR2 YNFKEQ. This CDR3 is CASSKTSDRETQYF. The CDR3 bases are TGTGCCAGCAGCAAGACTAGCGACCGAGAGACCCAGTACTTC.

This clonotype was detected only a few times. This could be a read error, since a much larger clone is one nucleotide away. In nucleotides, the CDR3 is TGTGCCAGCAGCCGGACCTATGGCTACACCTTC. This gives the protein CASSRTYGYTF. The chain couples TRBV5-6 to TRBJ1-2; D unclear. Trimming cost V 4 bases and J 4 bases, with 5 bases left between them. There are 11 residues in the CDR3. CDR1 and CDR2 (germline): SGHDT, YYEEEE. Full variable domain (remainder filled in from reference TRBV5-6 and TRBJ1-2): DAGVTQSPTHLIKTRGQQVTLRCSPKSGHDTVSWYQQALGQGPQFIFQYYEEEERQRGNFPDRFSGHQFPNYSSELNVNALLLGDSALYLCASSRTYGYTFGSGTRLTVV.

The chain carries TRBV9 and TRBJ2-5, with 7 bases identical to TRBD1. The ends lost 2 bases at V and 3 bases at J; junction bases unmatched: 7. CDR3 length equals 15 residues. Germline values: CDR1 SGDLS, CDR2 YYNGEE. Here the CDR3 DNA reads TGTGCCAGCAGCGTGGAAAACGGGACAGAAGAGACCCAGTACTTC. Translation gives CASSVENGTEETQYF.

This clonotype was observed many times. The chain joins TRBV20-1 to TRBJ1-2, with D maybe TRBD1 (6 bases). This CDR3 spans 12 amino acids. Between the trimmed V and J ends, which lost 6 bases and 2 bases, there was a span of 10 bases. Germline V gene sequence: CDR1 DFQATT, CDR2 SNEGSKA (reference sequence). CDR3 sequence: CSARQGNYGYTF. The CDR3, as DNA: TGCAGTGCCAGGCAGGGGAACTATGGCTACACCTTC.

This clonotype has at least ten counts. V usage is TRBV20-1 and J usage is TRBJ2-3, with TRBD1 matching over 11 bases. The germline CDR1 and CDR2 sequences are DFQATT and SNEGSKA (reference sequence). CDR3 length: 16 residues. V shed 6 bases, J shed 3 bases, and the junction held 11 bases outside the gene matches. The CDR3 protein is CSATNPGTGGTDTQYF. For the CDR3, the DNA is TGCAGTGCAACAAACCCCGGGACAGGGGGGACAGATACGCAGTATTTT.

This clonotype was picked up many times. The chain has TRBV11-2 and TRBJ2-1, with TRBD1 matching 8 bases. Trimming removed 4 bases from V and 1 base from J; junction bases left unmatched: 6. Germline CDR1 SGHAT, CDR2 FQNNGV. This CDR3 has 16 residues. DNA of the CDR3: TGTGCCAGCAGCTGGGGGACAGGCAGGTCCTACAATGAGCAGTTCTTC. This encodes CASSWGTGRSYNEQFF.

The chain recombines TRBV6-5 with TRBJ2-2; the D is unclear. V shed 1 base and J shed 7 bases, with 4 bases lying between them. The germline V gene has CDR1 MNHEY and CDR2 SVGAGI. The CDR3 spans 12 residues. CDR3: CASSYLYGELFF. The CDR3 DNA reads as TGTGCCAGCAGTTACTTATACGGGGAGCTGTTTTTT.

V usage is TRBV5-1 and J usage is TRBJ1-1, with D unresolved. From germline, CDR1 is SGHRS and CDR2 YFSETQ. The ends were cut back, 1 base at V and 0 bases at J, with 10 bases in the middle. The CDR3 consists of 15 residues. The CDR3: CASSLRGDMNTEAFF. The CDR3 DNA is TGCGCCAGCAGCTTGCGCGGAGACATGAACACTGAAGCTTTCTTT. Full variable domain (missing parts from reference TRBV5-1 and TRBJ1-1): KAGVTQTPRYLIKTRGQQVTLSCSPISGHRSVSWYQQTPGQGLQFLFEYFSETQRNKGNFPGRFSGRQFSNSRSEMNVSTLELGDSALYLCASSLRGDMNTEAFFGQGTRLTVV.

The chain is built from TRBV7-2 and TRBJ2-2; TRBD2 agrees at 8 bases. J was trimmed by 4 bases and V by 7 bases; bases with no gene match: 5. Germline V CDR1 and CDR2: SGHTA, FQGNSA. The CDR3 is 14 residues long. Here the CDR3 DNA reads TGTGCCAGCACCGCCGGGACTAGCACCGGGGAGCTGTTTTTT. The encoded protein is CASTAGTSTGELFF.

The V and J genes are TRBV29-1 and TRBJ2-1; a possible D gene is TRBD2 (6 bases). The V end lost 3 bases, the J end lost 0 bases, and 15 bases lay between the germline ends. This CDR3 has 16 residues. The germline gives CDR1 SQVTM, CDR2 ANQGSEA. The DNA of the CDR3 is TGCAGCGTTGATTGGCCTAGCGCGATCTCCTACAATGAGCAGTTCTTC. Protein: CSVDWPSAISYNEQFF.

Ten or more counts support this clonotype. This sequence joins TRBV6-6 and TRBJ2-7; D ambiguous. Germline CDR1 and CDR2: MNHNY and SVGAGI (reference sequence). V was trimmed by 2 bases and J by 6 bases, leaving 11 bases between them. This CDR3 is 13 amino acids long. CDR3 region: CASSYGKVSEQYF. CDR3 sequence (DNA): TGTGCCAGCAGTTACGGGAAGGTTTCCGAGCAGTACTTC.

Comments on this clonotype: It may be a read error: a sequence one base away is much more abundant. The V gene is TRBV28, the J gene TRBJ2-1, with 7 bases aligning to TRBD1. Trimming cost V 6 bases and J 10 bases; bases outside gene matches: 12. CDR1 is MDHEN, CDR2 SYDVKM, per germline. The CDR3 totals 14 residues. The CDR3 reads CASSRRDRAYEQFF. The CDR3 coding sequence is TGTGCCAGCAGCCGCCGGGACAGAGCCTACGAGCAGTTCTTC.

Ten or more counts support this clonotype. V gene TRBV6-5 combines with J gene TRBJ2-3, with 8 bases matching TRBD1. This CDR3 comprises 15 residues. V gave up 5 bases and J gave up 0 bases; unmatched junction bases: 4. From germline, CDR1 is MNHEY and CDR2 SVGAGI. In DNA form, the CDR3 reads TGTGCCAGCAGTCGGACAGGGACTAGCACAGATACGCAGTATTTT. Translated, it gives CASSRTGTSTDTQYF.

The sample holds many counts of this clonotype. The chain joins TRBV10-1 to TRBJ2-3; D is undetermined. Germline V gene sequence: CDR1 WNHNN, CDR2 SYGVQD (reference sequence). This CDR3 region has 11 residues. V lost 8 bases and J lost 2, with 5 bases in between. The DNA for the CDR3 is TGCGCCAGCGGCGACACAGATACGCAGTATTTT. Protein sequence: CASGDTDTQYF.

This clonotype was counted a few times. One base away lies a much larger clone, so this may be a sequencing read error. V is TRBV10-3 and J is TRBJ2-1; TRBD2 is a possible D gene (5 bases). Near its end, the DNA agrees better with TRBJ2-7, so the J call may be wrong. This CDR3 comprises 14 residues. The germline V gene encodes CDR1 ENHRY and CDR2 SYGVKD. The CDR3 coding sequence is TGTGCCACAGGAGGACGGAGCTCCTACAATGAGCAGTACTTC. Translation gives CATGGRSSYNEQYF.

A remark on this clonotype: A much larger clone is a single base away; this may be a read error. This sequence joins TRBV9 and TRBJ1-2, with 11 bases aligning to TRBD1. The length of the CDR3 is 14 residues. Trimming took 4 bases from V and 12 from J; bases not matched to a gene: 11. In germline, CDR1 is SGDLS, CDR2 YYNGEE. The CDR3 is CASSPGQGAGGHTF. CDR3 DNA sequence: TGTGCCAGCAGCCCAGGACAGGGGGCGGGCGGCCACACCTTC.

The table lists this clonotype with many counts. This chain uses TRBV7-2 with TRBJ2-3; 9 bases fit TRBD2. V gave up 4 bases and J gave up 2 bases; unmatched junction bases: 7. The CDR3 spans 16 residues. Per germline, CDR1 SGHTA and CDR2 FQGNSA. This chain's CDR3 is CASSSGSGGTTDTQYF. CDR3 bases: TGTGCCAGCAGCTCGGGGAGCGGGGGGACCACAGATACGCAGTATTTT.

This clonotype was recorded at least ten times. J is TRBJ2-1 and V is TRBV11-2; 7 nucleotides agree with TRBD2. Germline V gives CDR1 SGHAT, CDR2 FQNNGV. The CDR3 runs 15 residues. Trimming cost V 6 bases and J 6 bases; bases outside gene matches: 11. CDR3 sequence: CASRLTAGPSNEQFF. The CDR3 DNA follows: TGTGCCAGCAGACTAACAGCGGGGCCGTCCAATGAGCAGTTCTTC.

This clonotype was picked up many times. The CDR3 DNA reads as TGTGCCGATAGGATGCGACCCGATGGCGAGCAGTACTTC. Its protein is CADRMRPDGEQYF. The chain links TRBV2 to TRBJ2-7; D uncertain. The germline gives CDR1 SNHLY, CDR2 FYNNEI. The CDR3 totals 13 residues. Trimming stripped 11 bases from V and 6 bases from J, with 20 bases between.

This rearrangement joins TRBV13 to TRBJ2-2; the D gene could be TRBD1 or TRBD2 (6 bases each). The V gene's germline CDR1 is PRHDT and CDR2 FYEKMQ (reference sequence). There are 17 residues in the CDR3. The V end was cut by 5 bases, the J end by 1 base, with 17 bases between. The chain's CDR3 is CASSQLVGGLNTGELFF. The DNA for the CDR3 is TGTGCCAGCAGCCAGCTGGTTGGGGGGCTGAACACCGGGGAGCTGTTTTTT.